The 27 T cell receptor beta chains given below trace back to one sample, sequenced in a study of T cell responses to AZD1222 COVID-19 vaccine. Some clones are missing from TCRdb's copy, which holds only in-frame ones; the method was immunoSEQ multiplex PCR. The top ten hold around 0.98% of the sample, which has over 150,000 clones, approximately 92% seen once. The sequencing here drew on peripheral blood, taken 28 days after the second dose of the MenACWY control vaccine. The receptors shown here come from an adult who received the MenACWY meningococcal vaccine as a control.

This clone has just one count. This sequence joins TRBV6-5 and TRBJ2-1; D is perhaps TRBD2 (7 bases). V lost 0 bases to trimming and J lost 8 bases, with 14 bases between them. This CDR3 is built from 15 residues. Germline V gene sequence: CDR1 MNHEY, CDR2 SVGAGI. The CDR3 DNA is TGTGCCAGCAGTTACTCTCTTGGGGGGGCCTATGAGCAGTTCTTC. This sequence encodes CASSYSLGGAYEQFF.

The genes are TRBV2 and TRBJ2-1; D not resolved. This CDR3 contains 14 residues. Trimming took off 8 bases at V and 7 bases at J, with 18 bases between the two ends. The germline V gene encodes CDR1 SNHLY and CDR2 FYNNEI. Here the CDR3 DNA reads TGTGCCAGCCTTTCTCGTGATAGTACTAATGAGCAGTTCTTC. This codes for CASLSRDSTNEQFF.

This clone was observed a single time. V is TRBV6-5 and J is TRBJ2-7; D not certain. V was shortened by 5 bases and J by 3 bases, with 5 bases between the two germline ends. The CDR3 contains 11 residues. Per the germline V gene, CDR1 is MNHEY and CDR2 is SVGAGI. In DNA, the CDR3 is TGTGCCAGCAGTCATCGCTACGAGCAGTACTTC. Residues: CASSHRYEQYF.

The rearrangement links TRBV19 to TRBJ2-7; 7 bases map to TRBD1. Per the germline V gene, CDR1 is LNHDA and CDR2 is SQIVND (reference sequence). After removal of 4 bases from V and 2 bases from J, the junction contained 5 bases not matched to a gene. The CDR3 spans 14 residues. The CDR3 DNA reads as TGTGCCAGTAGTAGACAAACAGGGGCCTACGAGCAGTACTTC. This translates into CASSRQTGAYEQYF.

The CDR3 protein is CASSQDGADKNIQYF. CDR3 sequence (DNA): TGTGCCAGCAGCCAAGATGGAGCAGACAAAAACATTCAGTACTTC. V usage is TRBV4-2 and J usage is TRBJ2-4; no reliable D call. Germline-derived CDR1 and CDR2 are LGHNA and YNFKEQ. V lost 0 bases and J lost 3, with 9 bases in between. CDR3 size: 15 residues.

The V call is TRBV7-6, the J call TRBJ2-5; TRBD1 matches 9 bases. Germline CDR1 and CDR2: SGHVS and FNYEAQ. This CDR3 comprises 15 residues. With V trimmed by 4 bases and J by 5 bases, 8 bases remained unmatched. CDR3 sequence (DNA): TGTGCCAGCAGCTCCCGGACAGGGGCGCGGGAGACCCAGTACTTC. It translates to CASSSRTGARETQYF.

The rearrangement links TRBV6-5 to TRBJ1-6; a weak D match, TRBD1 (5 bases). Germline CDR1 MNHEY, CDR2 SVGAGI. The CDR3 length is 14 residues. V lost 10 bases and J 0 bases, leaving 10 bases between the germline ends. The CDR3 here is CAITGRSYNSPLHF. DNA of the CDR3: TGTGCCATAACAGGACGCTCCTATAATTCACCCCTCCACTTT.

The chain has TRBV7-8 and TRBJ2-5, with D unresolved. This CDR3 has 11 residues. Per the germline V gene, CDR1 is SGHVS and CDR2 is FQNEAQ. V was shortened by 2 bases and J by 5 bases, with 3 bases between the two germline ends. The DNA for the CDR3 is TGTGCCAGCAGCTTAATGGAGACCCAGTACTTC. The encoded protein is CASSLMETQYF.

The chain is built from TRBV15 and TRBJ2-7; D is unresolved. The CDR3 sequence is 15 residues long. V was clipped by 1 base and J by 11 bases, with 21 bases between them. CDR1 is LNHNV, CDR2 YYDKDF, per germline (reference sequence). The CDR3 here is CATSRAPFIGNGEYF. DNA for the CDR3: TGTGCCACCAGCAGAGCCCCCTTTATCGGAAATGGGGAGTACTTC.

The chain carries TRBV3-1 (or the pseudogene TRBV3-2) and TRBJ1-4, with 7 bases identical to TRBD1. Germline lookup yields CDR1 LGHDT and CDR2 YNNKEL (reference sequence). The CDR3 runs to 15 residues. After removal of 0 bases from V and 3 bases from J, the junction contained 1 base not matched to a gene. The CDR3 DNA reads as TGTGCCAGCAGCCAAGACAGGGGGGCTAATGAAAAACTGTTTTTT. Residues: CASSQDRGANEKLFF.

For the CDR3, the DNA is TGTGCCAGCAGCTTCGGGCCCCGGGGCAATCAGCCCCAGCATTTT. Translating it yields CASSFGPRGNQPQHF. V and J are TRBV5-6 and TRBJ1-5; D is unclear. V gave up 2 bases and J gave up 2 bases, with 11 bases separating them. CDR3 length: 15 amino acids. Germline V gives CDR1 SGHDT, CDR2 YYEEEE.

The chain recombines TRBV5-4 with TRBJ2-1, with 10 bases aligning to TRBD2. V lost 1 base, J lost 7 bases, and 8 bases stayed unmatched. The V gene's germline CDR1 is SGHNT and CDR2 YYREEE (reference sequence). The CDR3 has 16 amino acids. This CDR3 is CASSLTSGATGNEQFF. The CDR3 region has the DNA TGTGCCAGCAGCTTGACTAGCGGGGCTACCGGAAATGAGCAGTTCTTC.

This clone occurred a few times. The chain couples TRBV15 to TRBJ2-1; D is unresolved. This CDR3 is 14 amino acids long. The V gene's germline CDR1 is LNHNV and CDR2 YYDKDF (reference sequence). V lost 3 bases to trimming and J lost 5 bases, with 11 bases between them. DNA of the CDR3: TGTGCCACCAGCAGGGTAGGGTTCGACAATGAGCAGTTCTTC. Translating gives CATSRVGFDNEQFF.

V usage is TRBV7-9 and J usage is TRBJ1-1, with 11 bases fitting TRBD1. Trimming cost V 5 bases and J 3 bases; bases outside gene matches: 17. Germline CDR1 SEHNR, CDR2 FQNEAQ (reference sequence). This CDR3 spans 19 amino acids. CDR3 nucleotide sequence: TGTGCCAGCAGCCCTCGTGCGGACAGGGGGCGAAAGCAACACACTGAAGCTTTCTTT. Translation: CASSPRADRGRKQHTEAFF.

The V and J genes are TRBV7-2 and TRBJ1-3, with TRBD1 matching over 12 bases. CDR3 length equals 17 residues. V dropped 3 bases and J dropped 3; count of bases not matched to a gene: 6. CDR1 and CDR2 from the germline V gene are SGHTA and FQGNSA. In DNA form, the CDR3 reads TGTGCCAGCAGCTTCACCGGGACAGGGGGCGTTGGAAACACCATATATTTT. Its protein product is CASSFTGTGGVGNTIYF.

The chain links TRBV18 to TRBJ1-4; D unresolved. The germline gives CDR1 KGHSH, CDR2 LQKENI. The CDR3 is made up of 14 amino acids. V was clipped by 5 bases and J by 8 bases, with 15 bases between them. The CDR3 loop reads CASSGPSEGEKLFF. DNA of the CDR3: TGTGCCAGCTCAGGCCCGTCGGAAGGAGAAAAACTGTTTTTT.

This chain connects TRBV5-6 to TRBJ1-1; the match to TRBD1 covers 8 bases. This CDR3 comprises 12 residues. V gave up 4 bases and J gave up 10 bases; unmatched junction bases: 6. Germline loops: CDR1 SGHDT, CDR2 YYEEEE. This CDR3 reads CASSRRTGRAFF. CDR3 DNA: TGTGCCAGCAGCCGTAGGACAGGGCGAGCTTTCTTT.

The rearrangement joins TRBV18 to TRBJ1-6; D possibly corresponds to TRBD1 (5 bases). This CDR3 has 15 amino acids. Trimming took 6 bases from V and 5 from J, leaving 14 bases between them. The germline gives CDR1 KGHSH, CDR2 LQKENI. This CDR3 reads CASSAWDADNSPLHF. CDR3 in DNA: TGTGCCAGCTCCGCCTGGGACGCCGATAATTCACCCCTCCACTTT. The full variable domain, its missing parts supplied by reference TRBV18 and TRBJ1-6, is NAGVMQNPRHLVRRRGQEARLRCSPMKGHSHVYWYRQLPEEGLKFMVYLQKENIIDESGMPKERFSAEFPKEGPSILRIQQVVRGDSAAYFCASSAWDADNSPLHFGNGTRLTVT.

The chain employs TRBV7-3 and TRBJ1-6, with no clear D. The V end lost 1 base, the J end lost 9 bases, and 7 bases lay between the germline ends. Germline V gene lookup returns CDR1 SGHTA and CDR2 FQGTGA. This CDR3 has 13 residues. The CDR3 DNA reads TGTGCCAGCAGCTTAAAAGAGGGTTCACCCCTCCACTTT. Translation gives CASSLKEGSPLHF. Together with reference TRBV7-3 and TRBJ1-6, the CDR3 gives the full variable domain: GAGVSQTPSNKVTEKGKYVELRCDPISGHTALYWYRQSLGQGPEFLIYFQGTGAADDSGLPNDRFFAVRPEGSVSTLKIQRTERGDSAVYLCASSLKEGSPLHFGNGTRLTVT.

The chain couples TRBV4-1 to TRBJ1-5; D is perhaps TRBD1 (6 bases). This CDR3 has 17 residues. CDR1 and CDR2 from the germline V gene are MGHRA and YSYEKL. V was clipped by 0 bases and J by 1 base, with 13 bases between them. This CDR3 reads CASSQDSTGKSNQPQHF. The CDR3 DNA reads as TGCGCCAGCAGCCAAGATTCTACAGGGAAGAGCAATCAGCCCCAGCATTTT.

The chain combines TRBV5-8 with TRBJ1-1; D is perhaps TRBD1 (5 bases). Germline V gene lookup returns CDR1 SGHTS and CDR2 YDEGEE. The V and J ends lost 4 bases and 10 bases respectively, with 14 bases between them. CDR3 length equals 12 residues. CDR3 DNA sequence: TGTGCCAGCAGCAGACGTGGGGGTTCAGCTTTCTTT. It is translated as CASSRRGGSAFF.

The rearrangement joins TRBV10-2 to TRBJ2-2; D remains unclear. V was shortened by 8 bases and J by 1 base, with 11 bases between the two germline ends. Germline V CDR1 and CDR2: WSHSY, SAAADI. The CDR3 contains 14 residues. The CDR3, as DNA: TGCGCCAGCGCAGTTTTCAGGAACACCGGGGAGCTGTTTTTT. This sequence encodes CASAVFRNTGELFF.

CDR3 in amino acids: CASSEPRGAWVLHF. CDR3 sequence (DNA): TGTGCCAGCAGTGAACCAAGGGGCGCTTGGGTCCTCCACTTT. The chain links TRBV2 to TRBJ1-6, with a tentative D call TRBD1 (5 bases). Per germline, CDR1 SNHLY and CDR2 FYNNEI. V lost 2 bases to trimming and J lost 15 bases, with 17 bases between them. The CDR3 runs to 14 residues.

The chain couples TRBV5-1 to TRBJ2-5; D gene uncertain. The CDR3 loop spans 15 amino acids. Germline assignment: CDR1 SGHRS and CDR2 YFSETQ. Trimming took off 5 bases at V and 1 base at J, with 15 bases between the two ends. CDR3 region: CASRFILGSQETQYF. The CDR3 nucleotides read TGCGCCAGCAGGTTCATCCTGGGATCCCAAGAGACCCAGTACTTC.

The chain employs TRBV6-5 and TRBJ1-2, with D hard to call. The germline V and J ends were trimmed by 6 bases and 4 bases, with 9 bases remaining between them. CDR1 and CDR2 (germline): MNHEY, SVGAGI. The CDR3 sequence is 12 residues long. This CDR3 reads CASSPESYGYTF. CDR3 nucleotide sequence: TGTGCCAGCAGCCCCGAGTCCTATGGCTACACCTTC.

V usage is TRBV7-2 and J usage is TRBJ2-1; 10 bases align to TRBD2. The CDR3 is 15 amino acids. The junction had 9 bases not matched to a gene; V was cut back by 5 bases and J by 8 bases. Germline CDR1 and CDR2: SGHTA and FQGNSA. The CDR3 region is CASSPAGGQNYEQFF. The CDR3 nucleotides are TGTGCCAGCAGCCCAGCGGGGGGGCAAAACTATGAGCAGTTCTTC.

The chain is built from TRBV5-1 and TRBJ2-2, with 7 bases fitting TRBD1. The V segment lost 0 bases and the J segment 5 bases; nucleotides outside the gene matches: 7. The CDR3 covers 16 residues. The germline CDR1 and CDR2 sequences are SGHRS and YFSETQ. CDR3 in amino acids: CASSLAGTVRTGELFF. DNA for the CDR3: TGCGCCAGCAGCTTGGCCGGGACAGTTCGAACCGGGGAGCTGTTTTTT.